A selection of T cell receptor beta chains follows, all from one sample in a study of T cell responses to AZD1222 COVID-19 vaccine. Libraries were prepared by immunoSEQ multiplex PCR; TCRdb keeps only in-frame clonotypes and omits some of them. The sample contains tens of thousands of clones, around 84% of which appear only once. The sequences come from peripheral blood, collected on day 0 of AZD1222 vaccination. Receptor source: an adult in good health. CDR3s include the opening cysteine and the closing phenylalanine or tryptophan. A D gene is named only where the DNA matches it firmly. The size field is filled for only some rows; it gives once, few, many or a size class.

CDR3: CASSETSGAETQYF
DNA: TGCGCCAGCAGTGAGACTAGCGGGGCAGAGACCCAGTACTTC
size: once
D: TRBD2
J: TRBJ2-5
V: TRBV10-1

CDR3: CASSQAPQGQGTEAFF
DNA: TGTGCCAGCAGCCAAGCCCCGCAGGGACAGGGCACTGAAGCTTTCTTT
size: few
D: TRBD1
J: TRBJ1-1
V: TRBV3-1/TRBV3-2

CDR3: CASSFPGPDEQYF
DNA: TGTGCCAGCAGCTTTCCGGGGCCGGACGAGCAGTACTTC
size: -
D: -
J: TRBJ2-7
V: TRBV7-2

CDR3: CASSSTGFWSYEQYF
DNA: TGTGCCAGCAGCTCGACAGGGTTCTGGTCCTACGAGCAGTACTTC
size: few
D: TRBD1
J: TRBJ2-7
V: TRBV7-9

CDR3: CASTFARGGTDTQYF
DNA: TGTGCCAGCACCTTTGCGAGGGGTGGGACAGATACGCAGTATTTT
size: -
D: -
J: TRBJ2-3
V: TRBV28

CDR3: CASSFQSQETQYF
DNA: TGCGCCAGCAGCTTCCAGTCCCAAGAGACCCAGTACTTC
size: -
D: -
J: TRBJ2-5
V: TRBV5-1

CDR3: CASGSLAPNEKLFF
DNA: TGTGCCAGCGGGTCTCTTGCGCCTAATGAAAAACTGTTTTTT
size: -
D: -
J: TRBJ1-4
V: TRBV10-3

CDR3: CASNRLGGGNQPQHF
DNA: TGTGCCAGTAATAGATTGGGGGGGGGCAATCAGCCCCAGCATTTT
size: -
D: -
J: TRBJ1-5
V: TRBV19

CDR3: CASSPGWDWGEGEQFF
DNA: TGTGCCAGCAGTCCTGGGTGGGACTGGGGTGAGGGTGAGCAGTTCTTC
size: -
D: -
J: TRBJ2-1
V: TRBV7-6

CDR3: CASSLVQNEQYF
DNA: TGTGCCAGCAGCCTGGTGCAGAATGAGCAGTACTTC
size: -
D: -
J: TRBJ2-7
V: TRBV7-9

CDR3: CASSLGKNTGELFF
DNA: TGTGCCAGCAGCTTAGGGAAGAACACCGGGGAGCTGTTTTTT
size: -
D: -
J: TRBJ2-2
V: TRBV13